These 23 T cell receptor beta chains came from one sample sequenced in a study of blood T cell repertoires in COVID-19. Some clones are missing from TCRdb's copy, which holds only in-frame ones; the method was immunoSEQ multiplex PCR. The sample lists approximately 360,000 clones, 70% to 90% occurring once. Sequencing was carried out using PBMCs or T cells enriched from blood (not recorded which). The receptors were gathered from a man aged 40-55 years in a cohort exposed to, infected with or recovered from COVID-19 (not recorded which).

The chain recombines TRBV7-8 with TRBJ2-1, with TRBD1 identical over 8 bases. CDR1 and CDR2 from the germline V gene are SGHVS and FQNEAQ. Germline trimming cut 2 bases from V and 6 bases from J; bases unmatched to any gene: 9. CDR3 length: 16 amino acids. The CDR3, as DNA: TGTGCCAGCAGCTTAATGGGACAGGCAGGAGGCAATGAGCAGTTCTTC. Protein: CASSLMGQAGGNEQFF.

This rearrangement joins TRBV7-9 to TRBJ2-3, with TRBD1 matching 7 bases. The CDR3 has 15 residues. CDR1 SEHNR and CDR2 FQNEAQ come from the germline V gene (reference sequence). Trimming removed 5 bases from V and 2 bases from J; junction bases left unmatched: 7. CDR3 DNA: TGTGCCAGCAGCCTCAAGGGACAGACCACAGATACGCAGTATTTT. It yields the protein CASSLKGQTTDTQYF. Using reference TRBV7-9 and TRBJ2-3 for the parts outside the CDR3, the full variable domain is DTGVSQNPRHKITKRGQNVTFRCDPISEHNRLYWYRQTLGQGPEFLTYFQNEAQLEKSRLLSDRFSAERPKGSFSTLEIQRTEQGDSAMYLCASSLKGQTTDTQYFGPGTRLTVL.

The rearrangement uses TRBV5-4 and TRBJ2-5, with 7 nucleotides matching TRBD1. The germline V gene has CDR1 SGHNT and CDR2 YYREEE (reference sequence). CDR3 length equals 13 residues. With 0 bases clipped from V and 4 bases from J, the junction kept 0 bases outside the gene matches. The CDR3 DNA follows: TGTGCCAGCAGCTTGGACAGGGGAGAGACCCAGTACTTC. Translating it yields CASSLDRGETQYF.

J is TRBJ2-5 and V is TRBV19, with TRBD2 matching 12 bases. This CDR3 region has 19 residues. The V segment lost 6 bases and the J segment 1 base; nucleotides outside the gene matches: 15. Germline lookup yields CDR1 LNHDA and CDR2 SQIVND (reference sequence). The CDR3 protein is CASSNESSGRASFQETQYF. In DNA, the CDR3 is TGTGCCAGTAGCAACGAATCTAGCGGGAGGGCCTCGTTCCAAGAGACCCAGTACTTC.

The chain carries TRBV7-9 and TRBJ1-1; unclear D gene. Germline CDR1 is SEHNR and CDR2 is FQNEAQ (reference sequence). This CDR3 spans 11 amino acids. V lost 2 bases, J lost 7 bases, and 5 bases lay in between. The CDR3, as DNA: TGTGCCAGCAGCTTAAATAATGAAGCTTTCTTT. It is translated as CASSLNNEAFF.

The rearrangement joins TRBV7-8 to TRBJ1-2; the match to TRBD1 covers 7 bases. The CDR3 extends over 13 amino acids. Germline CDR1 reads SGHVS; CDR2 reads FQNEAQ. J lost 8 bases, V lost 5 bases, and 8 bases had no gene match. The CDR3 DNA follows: TGTGCCAGCAGCCGATCACAGGGGACCGGCTACACCTTC. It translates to CASSRSQGTGYTF.

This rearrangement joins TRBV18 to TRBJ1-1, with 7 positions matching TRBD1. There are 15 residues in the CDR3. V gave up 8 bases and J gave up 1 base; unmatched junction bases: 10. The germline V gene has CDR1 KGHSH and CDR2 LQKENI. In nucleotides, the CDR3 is TGTGCCAGCCGAGCCGGGACAGCGACGAACACTGAAGCTTTCTTT. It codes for CASRAGTATNTEAFF.

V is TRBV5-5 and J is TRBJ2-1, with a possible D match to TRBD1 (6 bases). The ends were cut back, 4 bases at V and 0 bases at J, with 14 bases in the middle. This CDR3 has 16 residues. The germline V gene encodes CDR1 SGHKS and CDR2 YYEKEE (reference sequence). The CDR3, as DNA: TGTGCCAGCAGCCTAGGGGGTTCCAGCTCCTACAATGAGCAGTTCTTC. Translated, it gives CASSLGGSSSYNEQFF.

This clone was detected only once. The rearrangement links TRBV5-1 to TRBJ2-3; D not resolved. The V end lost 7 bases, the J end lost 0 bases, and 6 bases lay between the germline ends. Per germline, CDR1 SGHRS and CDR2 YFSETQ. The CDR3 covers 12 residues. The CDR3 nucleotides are TGCGCCAGCGGCCCCAGCACAGATACGCAGTATTTT. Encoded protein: CASGPSTDTQYF.

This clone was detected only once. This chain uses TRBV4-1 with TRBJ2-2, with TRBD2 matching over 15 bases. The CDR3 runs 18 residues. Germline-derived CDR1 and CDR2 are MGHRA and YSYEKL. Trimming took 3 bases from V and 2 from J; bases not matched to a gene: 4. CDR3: CASSQRGLAGGNTGELFF. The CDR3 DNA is TGCGCCAGCAGCCAGAGGGGACTAGCGGGAGGCAACACCGGGGAGCTGTTTTTT.

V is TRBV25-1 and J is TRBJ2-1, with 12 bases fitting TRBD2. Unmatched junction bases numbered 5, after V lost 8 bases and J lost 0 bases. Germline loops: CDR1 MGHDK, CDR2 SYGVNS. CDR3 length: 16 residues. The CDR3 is CASGLAGGPSYNEQFF. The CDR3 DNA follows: TGTGCCAGCGGGCTAGCGGGAGGGCCCTCCTACAATGAGCAGTTCTTC.

This CDR3 reads CASSPGLAGHGELFF. The CDR3 coding sequence is TGTGCCAGCTCACCGGGACTAGCGGGACACGGGGAGCTGTTTTTT. The chain is built from TRBV18 and TRBJ2-2, with TRBD2 matching 13 bases. Germline-derived CDR1 and CDR2 are KGHSH and LQKENI. The CDR3 is made up of 15 amino acids. V shed 3 bases, J shed 7 bases, and the junction held 2 bases outside the gene matches.

Here the CDR3 reads CASSLGLGQGTNEQYF. In DNA form, the CDR3 reads TGCGCCAGCAGCTTGGGATTGGGACAGGGGACCAACGAGCAGTACTTC. The J gene is TRBJ2-7, the V gene TRBV5-1; 10 bases are a match to TRBD1. This CDR3 contains 16 residues. The germline CDR1 and CDR2 sequences are SGHRS and YFSETQ. V trimming: 0 bases; J trimming: 5 bases; junction bases outside the gene matches: 8.

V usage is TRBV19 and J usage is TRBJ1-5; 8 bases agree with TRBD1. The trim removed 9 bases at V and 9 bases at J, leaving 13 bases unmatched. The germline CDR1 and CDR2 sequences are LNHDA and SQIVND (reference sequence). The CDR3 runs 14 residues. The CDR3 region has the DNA TGTGCCAGCACCCTAGACAGGGGTGTTGGGCCCCAGCATTTT. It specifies CASTLDRGVGPQHF.

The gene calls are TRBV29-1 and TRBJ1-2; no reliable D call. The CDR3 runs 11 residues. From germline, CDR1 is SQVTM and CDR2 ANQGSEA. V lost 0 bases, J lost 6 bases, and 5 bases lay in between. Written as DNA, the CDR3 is TGCAGCGTTGAAGAGGGCGATGGCTACACCTTC. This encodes CSVEEGDGYTF.

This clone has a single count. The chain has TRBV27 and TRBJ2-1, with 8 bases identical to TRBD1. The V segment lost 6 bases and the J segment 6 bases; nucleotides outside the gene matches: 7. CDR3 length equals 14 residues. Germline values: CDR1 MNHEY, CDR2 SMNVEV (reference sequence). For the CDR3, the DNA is TGTGCCAGCAGGAGGACAGGGTCGATCAATGAGCAGTTCTTC. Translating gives CASRRTGSINEQFF.

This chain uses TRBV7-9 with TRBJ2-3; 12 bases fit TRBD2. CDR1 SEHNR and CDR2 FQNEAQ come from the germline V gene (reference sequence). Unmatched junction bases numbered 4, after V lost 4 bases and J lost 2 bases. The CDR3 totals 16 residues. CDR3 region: CASSSWTSGNTDTQYF. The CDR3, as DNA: TGTGCCAGCAGCTCCTGGACTAGCGGGAACACAGATACGCAGTATTTT. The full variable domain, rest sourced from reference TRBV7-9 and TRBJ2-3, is DTGVSQNPRHKITKRGQNVTFRCDPISEHNRLYWYRQTLGQGPEFLTYFQNEAQLEKSRLLSDRFSAERPKGSFSTLEIQRTEQGDSAMYLCASSSWTSGNTDTQYFGPGTRLTVL.

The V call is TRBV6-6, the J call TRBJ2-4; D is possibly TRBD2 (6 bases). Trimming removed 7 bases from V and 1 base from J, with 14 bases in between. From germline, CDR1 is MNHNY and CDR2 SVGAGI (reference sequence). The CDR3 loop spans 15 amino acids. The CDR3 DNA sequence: TGTGCCAGCAACCAGGACCGGGGGGCCAAAAACATTCAGTACTTC. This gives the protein CASNQDRGAKNIQYF.

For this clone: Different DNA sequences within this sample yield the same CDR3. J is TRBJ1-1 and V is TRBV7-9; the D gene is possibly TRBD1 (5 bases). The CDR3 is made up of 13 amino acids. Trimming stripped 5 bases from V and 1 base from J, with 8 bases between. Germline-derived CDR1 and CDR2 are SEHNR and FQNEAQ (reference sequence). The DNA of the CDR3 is TGTGCCAGCAGCCTTACAGGGAACACTGAAGCTTTCTTT. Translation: CASSLTGNTEAFF.

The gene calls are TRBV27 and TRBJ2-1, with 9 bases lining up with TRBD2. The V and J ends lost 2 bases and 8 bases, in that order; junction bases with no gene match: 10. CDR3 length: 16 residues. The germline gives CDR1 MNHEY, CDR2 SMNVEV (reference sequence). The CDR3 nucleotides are TGTGCCAGCAGTTTAGTGCGAGCGGGAGGTGCGGATGAGCAGTTCTTC. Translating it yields CASSLVRAGGADEQFF.

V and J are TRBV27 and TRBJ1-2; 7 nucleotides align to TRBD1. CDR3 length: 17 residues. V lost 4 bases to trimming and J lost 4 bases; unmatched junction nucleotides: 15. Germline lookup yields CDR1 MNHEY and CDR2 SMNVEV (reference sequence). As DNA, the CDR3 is TGTGCCAGCAGTTCCTTAACTACAGGGGACGGGGGCTATGGCTACACCTTC. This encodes CASSSLTTGDGGYGYTF.

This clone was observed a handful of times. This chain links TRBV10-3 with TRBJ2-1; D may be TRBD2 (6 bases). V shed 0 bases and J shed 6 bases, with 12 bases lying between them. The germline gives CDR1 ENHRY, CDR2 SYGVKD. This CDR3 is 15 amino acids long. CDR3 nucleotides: TGTGCCATCAGTGAGTCCACGGGAGTAACCAATGAGCAGTTCTTC. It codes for CAISESTGVTNEQFF.

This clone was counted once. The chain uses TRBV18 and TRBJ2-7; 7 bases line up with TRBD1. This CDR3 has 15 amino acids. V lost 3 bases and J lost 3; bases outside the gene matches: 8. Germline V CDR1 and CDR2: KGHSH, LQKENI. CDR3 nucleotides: TGTGCCAGCTCACCCGGACAGGTGGGGAACTACGAGCAGTACTTC. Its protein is CASSPGQVGNYEQYF.